One sample yielded the 6 T cell receptor beta chains listed below, sequenced in a study of T cell responses to AZD1222 COVID-19 vaccine. Measured with immunoSEQ multiplex PCR; TCRdb has only the in-frame clones, and not every one. This table has approximately 170,000 clones, 91% appearing once. The input for sequencing was peripheral blood, taken on day 0 of AZD1222 vaccination. Receptors originate from an adult in good health.

V and J are TRBV5-4 and TRBJ2-5; perhaps TRBD2 as D (5 bases). The CDR3 length is 14 residues. Trimming pared 0 bases from V and 3 bases from J, leaving 9 bases between. Germline lookup yields CDR1 SGHNT and CDR2 YYREEE (reference sequence). The CDR3 nucleotides read TGTGCCAGCAGCTTGGTCGGGATGAAAGAGACCCAGTACTTC. Translation gives CASSLVGMKETQYF.

In its sample, this clone was seen once. The chain uses TRBV7-6 and TRBJ2-7; 9 positions match TRBD1. Germline V gene lookup returns CDR1 SGHVS and CDR2 FNYEAQ. J gave up 6 bases and V 0 bases, and 9 bases lay outside the gene matches. The CDR3 has 16 residues. CDR3 in amino acids: CASSLASGQGEAEQYF. CDR3 bases: TGTGCCAGCAGCTTAGCGTCGGGACAGGGAGAAGCCGAGCAGTACTTC.

The chain couples TRBV28 to TRBJ1-2, with TRBD1 as a possible D gene (5 bases). V was pared by 4 bases and J by 0 bases, with 12 bases between. The CDR3 length is 15 residues. CDR1 is MDHEN and CDR2 is SYDVKM in the germline V gene. The CDR3 DNA reads TGTGCCAGCAGTTCCCCCGGGGGTTCTAACTATGGCTACACCTTC. It translates to CASSSPGGSNYGYTF.

This sequence joins TRBV4-1 and TRBJ1-5; D is uncertain. Trimming took 1 base from V and 10 from J, leaving 11 bases between them. Germline CDR1 is MGHRA and CDR2 is YSYEKL. This CDR3 is 13 amino acids long. The CDR3 bases are TGCGCCAGCAGCCAAGTGTGGGGTGGCCCCCAGCATTTT. This gives the protein CASSQVWGGPQHF.

This chain links TRBV10-2 with TRBJ2-1; D is ambiguous. The CDR3 runs 12 residues. The germline V gene has CDR1 WSHSY and CDR2 SAAADI. The germline V and J ends were trimmed by 3 bases and 13 bases, with 13 bases remaining between them. In DNA, the CDR3 is TGCGCCAGCAGTGAAACAAAACGTAGTCAGTTCTTC. This sequence encodes CASSETKRSQFF.

The J gene is TRBJ2-7, the V gene TRBV5-4; 10 nucleotides match TRBD2. The trim removed 1 base at V and 6 bases at J, leaving 10 bases unmatched. This CDR3 is built from 16 residues. Looked up from germline, CDR1 is SGHNT and CDR2 is YYREEE (reference sequence). CDR3 region: CASSLQRPTSGTEQYF. CDR3 nucleotide sequence: TGTGCCAGCAGCTTGCAGCGGCCCACTAGCGGGACCGAGCAGTACTTC.